Below, 2 T cell receptor beta chains from the same sample are listed, as sequenced in a study of blood T cell repertoires in COVID-19. Sequencing used immunoSEQ multiplex PCR; TCRdb keeps in-frame clones, though not all of them. The table includes roughly 500,000 clones, 75% to 90% detected once. Sequencing input: PBMCs or T cells enriched from blood (not recorded which). The receptors were sampled from a woman aged 55-69 years who had recovered from COVID-19.

This clone was seen more than once but under ten times. J is TRBJ1-5 and V is TRBV27; no clear D gene. In germline, CDR1 is MNHEY, CDR2 SMNVEV (reference sequence). This CDR3 is 13 amino acids long. V lost 4 bases, J lost 3 bases, and 7 bases lay in between. This CDR3 reads CASSSVNNQPQHF. CDR3 in DNA: TGTGCCAGCAGTTCGGTTAACAATCAGCCCCAGCATTTT.

The CDR3 loop is CASSHGTGEEQYF. Here the CDR3 DNA reads TGCGCCAGCAGCCACGGGACAGGGGAAGAGCAGTACTTC. The V and J genes are TRBV5-1 and TRBJ2-7, with 10 nucleotides matching TRBD1. The CDR3 is made up of 13 amino acids. Germline V gives CDR1 SGHRS, CDR2 YFSETQ. V trimming: 4 bases; J trimming: 7 bases; junction bases outside the gene matches: 5.